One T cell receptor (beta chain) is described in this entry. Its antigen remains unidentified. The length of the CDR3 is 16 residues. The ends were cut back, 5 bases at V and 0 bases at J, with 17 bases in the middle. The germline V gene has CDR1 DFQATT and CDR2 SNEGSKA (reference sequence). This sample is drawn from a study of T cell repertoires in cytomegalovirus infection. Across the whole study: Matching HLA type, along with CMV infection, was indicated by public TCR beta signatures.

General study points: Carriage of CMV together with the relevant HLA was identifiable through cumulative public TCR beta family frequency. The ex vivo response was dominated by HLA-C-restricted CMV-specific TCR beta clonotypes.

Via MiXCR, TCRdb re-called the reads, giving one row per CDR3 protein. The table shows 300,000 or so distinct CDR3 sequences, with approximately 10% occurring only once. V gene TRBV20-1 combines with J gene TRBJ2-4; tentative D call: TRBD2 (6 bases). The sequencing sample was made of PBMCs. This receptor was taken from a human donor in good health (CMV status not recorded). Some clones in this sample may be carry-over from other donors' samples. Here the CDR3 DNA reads TGCAGTGCTGACGGACTACTAGATTTAGCCAAAAACATTCAGTACTTC. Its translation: CSADGLLDLAKNIQYF.